Sequencing of this TCR beta chain was carried out in a study of blood T cell repertoires in COVID-19. Only in-frame clones appear in the TCRdb table, and some are missing; sequencing was by immunoSEQ multiplex PCR. The repertoire holds 180,000 or so clones, with 70% to 85% as singletons. V was trimmed by 8 bases and J by 0 bases, leaving 13 bases between them. The CDR3 runs to 14 residues. The germline V gene encodes CDR1 MDHEN and CDR2 SYDVKM. This TCR was recovered from a man aged 50-59 years who had recovered from COVID-19. This rearrangement joins TRBV28 to TRBJ1-2, with D tentatively TRBD1 (5 bases). Sequencing was done on a sample of peripheral blood. CDR3 sequence: CASERGETNYGYTF. The DNA of the CDR3 is TGTGCCAGCGAACGGGGGGAGACTAACTATGGCTACACCTTC.